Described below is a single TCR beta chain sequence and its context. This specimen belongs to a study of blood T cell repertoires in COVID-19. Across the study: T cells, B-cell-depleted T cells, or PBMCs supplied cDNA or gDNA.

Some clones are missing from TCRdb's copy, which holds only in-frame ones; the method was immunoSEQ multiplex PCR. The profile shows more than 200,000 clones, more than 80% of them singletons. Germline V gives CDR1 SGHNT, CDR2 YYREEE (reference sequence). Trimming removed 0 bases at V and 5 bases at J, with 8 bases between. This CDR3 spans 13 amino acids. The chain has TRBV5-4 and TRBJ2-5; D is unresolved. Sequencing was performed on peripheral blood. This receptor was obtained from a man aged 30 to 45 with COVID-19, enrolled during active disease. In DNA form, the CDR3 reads TGTGCCAGCAGCTTGGCTAACGGGGAGACCCAGTACTTC. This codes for CASSLANGETQYF.